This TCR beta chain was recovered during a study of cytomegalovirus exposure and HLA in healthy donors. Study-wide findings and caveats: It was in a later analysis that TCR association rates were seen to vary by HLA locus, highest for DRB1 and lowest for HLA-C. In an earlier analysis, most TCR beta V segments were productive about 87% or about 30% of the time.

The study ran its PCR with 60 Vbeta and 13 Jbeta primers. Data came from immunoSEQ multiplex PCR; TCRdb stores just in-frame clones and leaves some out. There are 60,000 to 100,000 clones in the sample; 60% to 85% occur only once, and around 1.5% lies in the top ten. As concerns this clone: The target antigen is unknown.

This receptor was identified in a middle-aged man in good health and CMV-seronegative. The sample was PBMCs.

DNA of the CDR3: TGCAGCGTCGCCGGGACAGGGGTAAATGGCTACACCTTC. As protein: CSVAGTGVNGYTF. This chain uses TRBV29-1 with TRBJ1-2; TRBD1 agrees at 10 bases. Trimming took 6 bases from V and 6 from J; bases not matched to a gene: 7. The CDR3 spans 13 residues. Germline lookup yields CDR1 SQVTM and CDR2 ANQGSEA.